The 19 T cell receptor beta chains listed next were all sequenced from one sample in a study of control samples from healthy donors and cancer patients. Clones were sequenced by immunoSEQ multiplex PCR, and TCRdb holds only the in-frame ones, with some missing. This sample has just under 80,000 clones, with about 87% found just once. The sample taken for sequencing was PBMCs. The receptors derive from a woman in her sixties with head and neck cancer.

V and J are TRBV29-1 and TRBJ2-2; 7 nucleotides align to TRBD2. Germline CDR1 SQVTM, CDR2 ANQGSEA. CDR3 length: 15 residues. Unmatched junction bases numbered 8, after V lost 5 bases and J lost 2 bases. CDR3 nucleotide sequence: TGCAGCGTTCGAGTGGGAGGGTTAAACACCGGGGAGCTGTTTTTT. Its translation: CSVRVGGLNTGELFF.

The gene calls are TRBV7-3 and TRBJ2-1, with 9 nucleotides matching TRBD2. Trimming took 5 bases from V and 2 from J; bases not matched to a gene: 10. There are 17 residues in the CDR3. Per the germline V gene, CDR1 is SGHTA and CDR2 is FQGTGA. CDR3 residues: CASSPIPIAGAYNEQFF. CDR3 nucleotide sequence: TGTGCCAGCAGCCCCATTCCTATAGCGGGAGCCTACAATGAGCAGTTCTTC.

The CDR3 is CATSTPPGTSVEQYF. In DNA form, the CDR3 reads TGTGCCACCAGCACCCCCCCCGGGACTAGCGTCGAGCAGTACTTC. V and J are TRBV15 and TRBJ2-7; 10 bases align to TRBD2. The CDR3 is 15 amino acids. Trimming removed 4 bases from V and 6 bases from J; junction bases left unmatched: 9. Germline lookup yields CDR1 LNHNV and CDR2 YYDKDF (reference sequence).

This sequence joins TRBV7-9 and TRBJ1-6, with D unclear. CDR1 and CDR2 (germline): SEHNR, FQNEAQ (reference sequence). The CDR3 totals 14 residues. V was trimmed by 1 base and J by 8 bases, leaving 9 bases between them. In DNA, the CDR3 is TGTGCCAGCAGCTTAGTGGGGAATGATTCACCCCTCCACTTT. Its protein is CASSLVGNDSPLHF.

The chain links TRBV5-6 to TRBJ2-7; 12 nucleotides line up with TRBD2. Germline assignment: CDR1 SGHDT and CDR2 YYEEEE. After removal of 0 bases from V and 0 bases from J, the junction contained 10 bases not matched to a gene. This CDR3 region has 19 residues. Here the CDR3 reads CASSLDWTSGALHSYEQYF. As DNA, the CDR3 is TGTGCCAGCAGCTTGGACTGGACTAGCGGGGCACTACACTCCTACGAGCAGTACTTC.

This clone was recorded once. The chain is built from TRBV30 and TRBJ2-7, with D maybe TRBD2 (5 bases). The CDR3 covers 13 residues. V lost 0 bases, J lost 3 bases, and 9 bases lay in between. Germline V lookup: CDR1 GTSNPN, CDR2 SVGIG (reference sequence). The CDR3 reads CAWSVASGYEQYF. CDR3 nucleotide sequence: TGTGCCTGGAGTGTCGCGAGCGGCTACGAGCAGTACTTC.

Here the CDR3 DNA reads TGTGCCAGCAGCTTAGACACGAATTCGGAGACCCAGTACTTC. The encoded protein is CASSLDTNSETQYF. V usage is TRBV11-2 and J usage is TRBJ2-5; no firm D call. V dropped 0 bases and J dropped 5 bases, with 10 bases sitting between them. The CDR3 runs 14 residues. Germline V gene data show CDR1 as SGHAT and CDR2 as FQNNGV.

This clone was counted between two and nine times. The gene calls are TRBV25-1 and TRBJ2-2, with 7 bases lining up with TRBD1. The CDR3 is 14 residues long. V was clipped by 4 bases and J by 4 bases; unmatched bases: 3. Germline V gene lookup returns CDR1 MGHDK and CDR2 SYGVNS. The CDR3 DNA sequence: TGTGCCAGCAGTGGACAGGGCGGCACCGGGGAGCTGTTTTTT. This gives the protein CASSGQGGTGELFF.

This chain connects TRBV6-4 to TRBJ2-1; maybe TRBD2 (5 bases). Germline CDR1 MRHNA, CDR2 SNTAGT. Trimming left V 6 bases short and J 2 bases short, with 14 bases between. The CDR3 has 15 amino acids. CDR3 amino acids: CASSLLAAPYNEQFF. CDR3 coding DNA: TGTGCCAGCAGCCTCCTAGCTGCACCCTACAATGAGCAGTTCTTC.

The count of this clone is one. The rearrangement uses TRBV29-1 and TRBJ1-4, with D possibly TRBD1 on 5 matching bases. CDR3 size: 14 residues. Germline loops: CDR1 SQVTM, CDR2 ANQGSEA. Trimming removed 1 base at V and 3 bases at J, with 9 bases between. The CDR3 sequence is CSVEGSGANEKLFF. The CDR3 DNA follows: TGCAGCGTTGAAGGATCGGGGGCTAATGAAAAACTGTTTTTT.

The J gene is TRBJ2-7, the V gene TRBV18; 10 positions agree with TRBD2. V trimming: 0 bases; J trimming: 3 bases; junction bases outside the gene matches: 5. The CDR3 has 16 amino acids. CDR1 and CDR2 (germline): KGHSH, LQKENI. The CDR3 DNA sequence: TGTGCCAGCTCACCACCCAGCGGGAGGGCCCGCTACGAGCAGTACTTC. Translating gives CASSPPSGRARYEQYF.

The rearrangement uses TRBV5-6 and TRBJ2-1; TRBD2 agrees at 12 bases. V shed 5 bases, J shed 7 bases, and the junction held 13 bases outside the gene matches. The length of the CDR3 is 17 residues. Germline V lookup: CDR1 SGHDT, CDR2 YYEEEE. The CDR3 sequence is CASRSMKLAGGRNEQFF. CDR3 DNA: TGTGCCAGCAGGTCTATGAAGCTAGCGGGAGGGCGTAATGAGCAGTTCTTC.

The chain combines TRBV5-1 with TRBJ2-7, with 7 bases lining up with TRBD2. The CDR3 has 15 amino acids. Germline CDR1 reads SGHRS; CDR2 reads YFSETQ. V shed 0 bases and J 0 bases; nucleotides not matched to a gene: 3. The CDR3 DNA is TGCGCCAGCAGCTTGGGAGGGACTACCTCCTACGAGCAGTACTTC. Translating gives CASSLGGTTSYEQYF.

This clone came up once. The J gene is TRBJ2-1, the V gene TRBV29-1, with D perhaps matching TRBD2 (6 bases). The CDR3 has 14 residues. In germline, CDR1 is SQVTM, CDR2 ANQGSEA. V lost 5 bases and J lost 4, with 15 bases in between. Here the CDR3 reads CSVSHSGNYNEQFF. The DNA of the CDR3 is TGCAGCGTTTCTCATAGCGGTAATTACAATGAGCAGTTCTTC.

The chain carries TRBV7-3 and TRBJ2-1, with a weak D call TRBD2 (6 bases). This CDR3 is built from 16 residues. Germline CDR1 SGHTA, CDR2 FQGTGA. V was shortened by 1 base and J by 6 bases, with 16 bases between the two germline ends. CDR3 region: CASSLKGGSGSNEQFF. CDR3 DNA sequence: TGTGCCAGCAGCTTAAAAGGCGGGTCCGGGAGCAATGAGCAGTTCTTC.

This chain joins TRBV28 and TRBJ2-7, with D possibly matching TRBD1 (5 bases). V lost 2 bases and J 4 bases, leaving 12 bases between the germline ends. The length of the CDR3 is 14 residues. Per germline, CDR1 MDHEN and CDR2 SYDVKM. The CDR3 is CASSLREQVYEQYF. The CDR3 bases are TGTGCCAGCAGTTTAAGGGAACAGGTATACGAGCAGTACTTC.

The chain joins TRBV7-9 to TRBJ2-7, with 10 bases fitting TRBD1. Germline CDR1 is SEHNR and CDR2 is FQNEAQ (reference sequence). The CDR3 is 14 residues long. J gave up 4 bases and V 5 bases, and 5 bases lay outside the gene matches. For the CDR3, the DNA is TGTGCCAGCAGCCAAGACAGGGGGCGTTACGAGCAGTACTTC. This sequence encodes CASSQDRGRYEQYF.

The rearrangement uses TRBV14 and TRBJ2-7; D may be TRBD2 (6 bases). V was trimmed by 8 bases and J by 1 base, leaving 9 bases between them. The germline gives CDR1 SGHDN, CDR2 FVKESK. CDR3 length: 12 amino acids. The CDR3 sequence is CASGGNSYEQYF. For the CDR3, the DNA is TGTGCCAGCGGCGGGAATTCCTACGAGCAGTACTTC.

This chain uses TRBV6-5 with TRBJ2-7; 9 bases align to TRBD2. Germline assignment: CDR1 MNHEY and CDR2 SVGAGI. The CDR3 runs to 16 residues. Trimming removed 1 base from V and 0 bases from J; junction bases left unmatched: 4. The CDR3 here is CASSYLTSGISYEQYF. CDR3 DNA: TGTGCCAGCAGTTACTTGACTAGCGGAATCTCCTACGAGCAGTACTTC.